This T cell receptor (beta chain) was profiled in a study of cytomegalovirus exposure and HLA in healthy donors. Between the trimmed V and J ends, which lost 0 bases and 0 bases, there was a span of 9 bases. CDR3 size: 16 residues. The V gene's germline CDR1 is SGHRS and CDR2 YFSETQ. Researchers ran the PCR with 60 Vbeta and 13 Jbeta primers. TCRdb's copy holds only in-frame clones and misses some; the assay was immunoSEQ multiplex PCR. The sample lists 45,000 to 75,000 clones; less than 85% were seen once. Sequencing input: PBMCs. The sequence was collected from a woman in her sixties or seventies in good health and CMV-seropositive. The V and J genes are TRBV5-1 and TRBJ2-2; the D gene is possibly TRBD1 (6 bases). In DNA form, the CDR3 reads TGCGCCAGCAGCTTGGCAACAGGGCCGAACACCGGGGAGCTGTTTTTT. This translates into CASSLATGPNTGELFF. Full variable domain (rest looked up from reference TRBV5-1 and TRBJ2-2): KAGVTQTPRYLIKTRGQQVTLSCSPISGHRSVSWYQQTPGQGLQFLFEYFSETQRNKGNFPGRFSGRQFSNSRSEMNVSTLELGDSALYLCASSLATGPNTGELFFGEGSRLTVL.